This T cell receptor (beta chain) was retrieved from a study of blood T cells in healthy people across ages. Study-wide results and caveats: When set beside aged donors, long-lived donors presented more naive CD4+ cells and higher diversity.

The authors ran a second PCR of about 6 to 11 cycles using a sample-barcoded 5' primer and a J-beta primer mix. MiXCR, run by TCRdb on the 5' RACE reads, gives a single entry per CDR3 protein. The top ten hold approximately 22% of the sample, which has 1.8 million or so distinct CDR3 sequences, approximately 40% seen once. The CDR3 runs to 14 residues. Germline CDR1 is MDHEN and CDR2 is SYDVKM. Trimming took 7 bases from V and 13 from J; bases not matched to a gene: 16. Of note for this clonotype: Its antigen is unidentified.

This receptor was taken from a human donor in good health. Sequenced: blood. The chain couples TRBV28 to TRBJ2-5; 9 bases match TRBD1. The CDR3 loop reads CASTLTGPGDRAYF. The CDR3 region has the DNA TGTGCCAGCACTCTAACTGGGCCAGGGGACAGGGCGTACTTC. The whole variable domain, filled in from reference TRBV28 and TRBJ2-5, reads DVKVTQSSRYLVKRTGEKVFLECVQDMDHENMFWYRQDPGLGLRLIYFSYDVKMKEKGDIPEGYSVSREKKERFSLILESASTNQTSMYLCASTLTGPGDRAYFGPGTRLLVL.